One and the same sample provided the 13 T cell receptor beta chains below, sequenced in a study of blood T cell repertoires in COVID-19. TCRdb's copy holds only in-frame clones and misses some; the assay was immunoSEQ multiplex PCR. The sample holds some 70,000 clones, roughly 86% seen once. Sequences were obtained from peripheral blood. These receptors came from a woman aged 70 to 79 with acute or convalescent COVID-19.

The CDR3 DNA reads TGTGCCAGCTCACCACCGGGCACTAGTCTCGCTGAAGCTTTCTTT. Encoded protein: CASSPPGTSLAEAFF. The chain employs TRBV18 and TRBJ1-1; D call uncertain. This CDR3 spans 15 amino acids. V was pared by 0 bases and J by 6 bases, with 14 bases between. The germline V gene has CDR1 KGHSH and CDR2 LQKENI. Full variable domain (missing parts from reference TRBV18 and TRBJ1-1): NAGVMQNPRHLVRRRGQEARLRCSPMKGHSHVYWYRQLPEEGLKFMVYLQKENIIDESGMPKERFSAEFPKEGPSILRIQQVVRGDSAAYFCASSPPGTSLAEAFFGQGTRLTVV.

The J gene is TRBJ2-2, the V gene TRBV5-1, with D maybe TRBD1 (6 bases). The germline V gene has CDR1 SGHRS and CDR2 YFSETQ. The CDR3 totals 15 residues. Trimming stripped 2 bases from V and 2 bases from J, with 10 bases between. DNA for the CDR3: TGCGCCAGCAGCTTAACAGGGACAAACACCGGGGAGCTGTTTTTT. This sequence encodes CASSLTGTNTGELFF.

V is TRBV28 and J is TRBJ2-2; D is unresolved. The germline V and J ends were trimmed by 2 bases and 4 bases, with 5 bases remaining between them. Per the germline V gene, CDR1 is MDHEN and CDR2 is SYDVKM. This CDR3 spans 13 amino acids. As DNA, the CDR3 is TGTGCCAGCAGTTTAACTGCCACCGGGGAGCTGTTTTTT. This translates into CASSLTATGELFF.

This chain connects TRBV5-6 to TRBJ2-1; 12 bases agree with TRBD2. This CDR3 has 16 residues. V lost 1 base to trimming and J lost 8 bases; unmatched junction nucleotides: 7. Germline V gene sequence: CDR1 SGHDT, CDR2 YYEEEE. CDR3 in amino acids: CASSLRLAGVAHEQFF. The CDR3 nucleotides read TGTGCCAGCAGCTTGAGACTAGCGGGAGTGGCCCATGAGCAGTTCTTC.

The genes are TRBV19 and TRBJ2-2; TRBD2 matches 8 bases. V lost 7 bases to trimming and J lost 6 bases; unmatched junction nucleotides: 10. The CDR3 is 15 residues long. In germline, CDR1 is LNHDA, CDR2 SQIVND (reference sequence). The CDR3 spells CASTTREGTAGELFF. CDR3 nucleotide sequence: TGTGCCAGTACCACCCGGGAGGGGACTGCCGGGGAGCTGTTTTTT.

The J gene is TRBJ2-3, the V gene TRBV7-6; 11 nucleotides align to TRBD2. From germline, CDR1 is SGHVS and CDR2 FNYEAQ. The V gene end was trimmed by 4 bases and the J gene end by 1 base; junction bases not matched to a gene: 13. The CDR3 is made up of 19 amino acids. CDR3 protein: CASSSQALAGGRGTDTQYF. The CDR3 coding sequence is TGTGCCAGCAGCTCCCAGGCTCTAGCGGGGGGCCGCGGCACAGATACGCAGTATTTT. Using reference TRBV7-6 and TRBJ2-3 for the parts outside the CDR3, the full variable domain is GAGVSQSPRYKVTKRGQDVALRCDPISGHVSLYWYRQALGQGPEFLTYFNYEAQQDKSGLPNDRFSAERPEGSISTLTIQRTEQRDSAMYRCASSSQALAGGRGTDTQYFGPGTRLTVL.

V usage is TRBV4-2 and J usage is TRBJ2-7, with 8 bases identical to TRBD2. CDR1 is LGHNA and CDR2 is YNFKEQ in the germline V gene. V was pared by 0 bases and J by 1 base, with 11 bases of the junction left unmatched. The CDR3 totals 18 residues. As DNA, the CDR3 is TGTGCCAGCAGCCAAGATCTGGGTAGCGGGGTATTTTCCTACGAGCAGTACTTC. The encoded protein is CASSQDLGSGVFSYEQYF.

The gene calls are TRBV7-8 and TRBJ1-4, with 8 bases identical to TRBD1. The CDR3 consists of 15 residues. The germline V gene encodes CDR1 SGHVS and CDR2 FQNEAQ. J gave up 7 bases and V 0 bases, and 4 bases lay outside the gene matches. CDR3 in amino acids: CASSLAPGTGEKLFF. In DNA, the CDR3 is TGTGCCAGCAGCTTAGCCCCAGGGACAGGTGAAAAACTGTTTTTT.

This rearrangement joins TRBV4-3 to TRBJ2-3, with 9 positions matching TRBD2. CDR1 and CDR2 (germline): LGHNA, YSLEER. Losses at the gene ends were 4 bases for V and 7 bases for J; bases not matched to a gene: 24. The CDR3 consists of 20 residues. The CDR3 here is CASSPETRLAAPIVQNTQYF. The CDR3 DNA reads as TGCGCCAGCAGCCCAGAGACGAGACTAGCGGCCCCCATCGTGCAAAATACGCAGTATTTT.

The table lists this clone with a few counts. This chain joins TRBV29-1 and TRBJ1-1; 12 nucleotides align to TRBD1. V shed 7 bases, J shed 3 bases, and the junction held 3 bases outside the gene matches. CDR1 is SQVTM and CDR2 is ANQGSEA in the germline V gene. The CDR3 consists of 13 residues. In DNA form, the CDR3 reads TGCAGCGGGGACAGGGGGCTGGACACTGAAGCTTTCTTT. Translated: CSGDRGLDTEAFF.

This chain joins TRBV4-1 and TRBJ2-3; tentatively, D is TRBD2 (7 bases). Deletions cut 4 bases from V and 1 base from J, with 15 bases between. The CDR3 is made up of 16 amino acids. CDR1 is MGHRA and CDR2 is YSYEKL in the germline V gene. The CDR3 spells CASSLGGRLGTDTQYF. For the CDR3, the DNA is TGCGCCAGCAGCCTCGGGGGGCGATTAGGCACAGATACGCAGTATTTT.

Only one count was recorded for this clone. CDR3 in DNA: TGTGCCAGTACCCTTACGGGGGCCGGGGAGCTGTTTTTT. This encodes CASTLTGAGELFF. The chain has TRBV19 and TRBJ2-2; a weak D match, TRBD2 (6 bases). The CDR3 contains 13 residues. V was cut by 7 bases and J by 6 bases, with 12 bases left in between. Germline values: CDR1 LNHDA, CDR2 SQIVND (reference sequence).

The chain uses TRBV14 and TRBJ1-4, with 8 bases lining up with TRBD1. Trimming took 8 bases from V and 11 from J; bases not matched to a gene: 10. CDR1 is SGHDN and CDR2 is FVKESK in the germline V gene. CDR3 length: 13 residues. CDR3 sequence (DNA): TGTGCCAGCTGCACAGGGGGTCGCGGGAAACTGTTTTTT. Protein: CASCTGGRGKLFF.